This T cell receptor (beta chain) derives from a study of cytomegalovirus exposure and HLA in healthy donors. The CDR3 loop spans 13 amino acids. V dropped 4 bases and J dropped 6 bases, with 9 bases sitting between them. The germline V gene encodes CDR1 MNHNS and CDR2 SASEGT. Notes on the study in general: Among TCR beta chains, those listed as cytomegalovirus-associated numbered over 150. The authors later found TCR association rates varying by HLA locus, with DRB1 most and HLA-C fewest. Another analysis was done later, and it associated 16,951 TCR beta sequences with HLA alleles at 0.05 false discovery rate.

This clone has just a few counts. The antigen is not known. The PCR was carried out with 60 Vbeta primers and 13 Jbeta primers. The assay was immunoSEQ multiplex PCR, and TCRdb's table has in-frame clones only and misses some. The table shows some 110,000 clones, with roughly three fifths occurring only once. Material for sequencing was PBMCs. The genes are TRBV6-1 and TRBJ1-4; D possibly corresponds to TRBD1 (5 bases). The TCR was taken from a man younger than 35 in good health and CMV-seronegative. CDR3 loop: CASSGSRDEKLFF. In DNA form, the CDR3 reads TGTGCCAGCAGTGGGTCCAGGGATGAAAAACTGTTTTTT.